These T cell receptor beta chains were read from a single sample in a study of shared clonotypes between healthy human individuals. The table came from immunoSEQ multiplex PCR; TCRdb's copy has only in-frame clones and leaves some out. This table has more than 2 million clones, roughly 96% appearing once. Sample: naive CD4+ T cells sorted from blood. The receptors derive from a man between 18 and 35 years old in good health. The CDR3 runs from the conserved cysteine through the conserved F or W. Fields, in order: CDR3 length, J gene, clone size, V gene, CDR3 protein. Where a row states a size, it is once, few, many or the class of an expanded clone; other rows omit it.

cdr3_length: 13
j_call: TRBJ2-1
clone_size: NA
v_call: TRBV6-1
cdr3_aa: CASTPRLSDEQFF

cdr3_length: 12
j_call: TRBJ1-2
clone_size: NA
v_call: TRBV6-6
cdr3_aa: CASSYQGEGYTF

cdr3_length: 12
j_call: TRBJ1-2
clone_size: NA
v_call: TRBV7-3
cdr3_aa: CASSPNSEGYTF

cdr3_length: 11
j_call: TRBJ2-3
clone_size: NA
v_call: TRBV6-5
cdr3_aa: CASAKAGTQYF

cdr3_length: 16
j_call: TRBJ2-5
clone_size: NA
v_call: TRBV27
cdr3_aa: CASTSTSGGARETQYF

cdr3_length: 13
j_call: TRBJ2-5
clone_size: NA
v_call: TRBV18
cdr3_aa: CASSPYSQETQYF

cdr3_length: 16
j_call: TRBJ1-2
clone_size: NA
v_call: TRBV15
cdr3_aa: CATSNLAGQGGHGYTF

cdr3_length: 12
j_call: TRBJ1-2
clone_size: NA
v_call: TRBV6-1
cdr3_aa: CASSQAAYGYTF

cdr3_length: 16
j_call: TRBJ2-7
clone_size: NA
v_call: TRBV14
cdr3_aa: CASSQDTTSGSYEQYF

cdr3_length: 15
j_call: TRBJ2-7
clone_size: NA
v_call: TRBV4-1
cdr3_aa: CASSQGVGLLYEQYF

cdr3_length: 12
j_call: TRBJ2-3
clone_size: once
v_call: TRBV29-1
cdr3_aa: CSVDPGTDTQYF

cdr3_length: 14
j_call: TRBJ2-1
clone_size: NA
v_call: TRBV5-4
cdr3_aa: CASSLGTDNNEQFF

cdr3_length: 12
j_call: TRBJ2-7
clone_size: NA
v_call: TRBV28
cdr3_aa: CASYDLTYEQYF

cdr3_length: 15
j_call: TRBJ1-1
clone_size: NA
v_call: TRBV19
cdr3_aa: CASSLTWAMNTEAFF

cdr3_length: 13
j_call: TRBJ2-3
clone_size: NA
v_call: TRBV18
cdr3_aa: CASSPGSGDTQYF

cdr3_length: 12
j_call: TRBJ2-3
clone_size: NA
v_call: TRBV30
cdr3_aa: CAWSARTDTQYF

cdr3_length: 16
j_call: TRBJ2-1
clone_size: NA
v_call: TRBV11-2
cdr3_aa: CASRSSGRSSYNEQFF

cdr3_length: 15
j_call: TRBJ1-1
clone_size: NA
v_call: TRBV7-9
cdr3_aa: CASSLVQGRDTEAFF

cdr3_length: 15
j_call: TRBJ2-7
clone_size: NA
v_call: TRBV10-3
cdr3_aa: CAISDVPGGSYEQYF

cdr3_length: 11
j_call: TRBJ1-3
clone_size: NA
v_call: TRBV6-1
cdr3_aa: CASSEGNTIYF

cdr3_length: 14
j_call: TRBJ1-2
clone_size: NA
v_call: TRBV4-2
cdr3_aa: CASSQTDSPGGYTF

cdr3_length: 18
j_call: TRBJ1-1
clone_size: NA
v_call: TRBV4-3
cdr3_aa: CASSPPQNRLTGDTEAFF

cdr3_length: 13
j_call: TRBJ2-3
clone_size: NA
v_call: TRBV27
cdr3_aa: CASREHSTDTQYF

cdr3_length: 13
j_call: TRBJ2-1
clone_size: NA
v_call: TRBV11-2
cdr3_aa: CASSSTQSVEQFF

cdr3_length: 13
j_call: TRBJ1-1
clone_size: NA
v_call: TRBV10-1
cdr3_aa: CATRGQGMAEAFF